This entry describes one T cell receptor beta chain. Antigen: not known. The read ends 3 residues early relative to the CDR3; the germline J gene fills the gap. The record originates from a study of T cells in women clearing cervical HPV infection. Regarding the study as a whole: CIN3+ cases had significantly higher TCR repertoire richness than controls, but evenness did not differ. Richness differences could reflect unmeasured T-cell content per sample. Cases carried less TRBV6-7 than controls: around 0.11% versus 0.15%.

Cervical HPV DNA detected by MY09/MY11 PCR, typed by dot-blot. This CDR3 contains 14 residues. Germline CDR1 and CDR2: KGHSH and LQKENI. V dropped 6 bases and J dropped 2 bases, with 13 bases sitting between them. The data were produced by immunoSEQ multiplex PCR, yet TCRdb's version contains in-frame clones alone and is incomplete. The sample has about 48,000 clones; the top ten hold around 1.6%. This receptor was obtained from a woman between 18 and 69 years old with a cervical HPV16 infection that either progressed to CIN3+ or cleared (not recorded which). Sequenced input: blood buffy coat. V is TRBV18 and J is TRBJ1-1; D gene ambiguous. The sequenced part of the CDR3 DNA is TGTGCCAGCTCCCGCACTGAGGGTAACACTGAA. Its translation is CASSRTEGNTE. In full, the CDR3 reads CASSRTEGNTEAFF.